The next 15 T cell receptor beta chains were all read from a single sample in a study of neurological immune-mediated disorders. TCRdb used MiXCR to reprocess the 5' RACE reads, holding one entry per CDR3 protein. The table lists roughly 89,000 distinct CDR3 sequences, approximately 2.8% of them singletons, with roughly 1.2% in the top ten. Sequenced sample: PBMCs. Receptors were obtained from a young woman with multiple sclerosis.

This clonotype showed up many times. This chain connects TRBV7-2 to TRBJ2-7; 7 bases are shared with TRBD1. V was clipped by 3 bases and J by 2 bases; unmatched bases: 7. Germline-derived CDR1 and CDR2 are SGHTA and FQGNSA. This CDR3 is 15 amino acids long. The CDR3 reads CASSLGPGQTYEQYF. For the CDR3, the DNA is TGTGCCAGCAGCTTGGGGCCGGGACAGACCTACGAGCAGTACTTC. Combining the CDR3 with reference TRBV7-2 and TRBJ2-7 gives the whole variable domain GAGVSQSPSNKVTEKGKDVELRCDPISGHTALYWYRQSLGQGLEFLIYFQGNSAPDKSGLPSDRFSAERTGGSVSTLTIQRTQQEDSAVYLCASSLGPGQTYEQYFGPGTRLTVT.

At least ten counts were recorded for this clonotype. This chain joins TRBV20-1 and TRBJ2-7; D is unclear. CDR1 and CDR2 (germline): DFQATT, SNEGSKA (reference sequence). V was cut by 2 bases and J by 7 bases, with 9 bases left in between. CDR3 length equals 11 residues. The CDR3 bases are TGCAGTGCTAGATACGCCTGGGAGCAGTACTTC. Translation gives CSARYAWEQYF.

Many counts were recorded for this clonotype. The rearrangement links TRBV29-1 to TRBJ1-1; D gene ambiguous. Trimming cost V 3 bases and J 8 bases, with 16 bases left between them. The germline gives CDR1 SQVTM, CDR2 ANQGSEA. The CDR3 runs 13 residues. The CDR3 sequence: CSVEVSLAAEAFF. CDR3 nucleotides: TGCAGCGTTGAGGTATCCTTGGCTGCGGAAGCTTTCTTT.

This clonotype occurred many times. J is TRBJ2-1 and V is TRBV27; 7 bases agree with TRBD2. Germline V lookup: CDR1 MNHEY, CDR2 SMNVEV (reference sequence). The CDR3 consists of 15 residues. J was trimmed by 6 bases and V by 0 bases; bases with no gene match: 5. This CDR3 reads CASSLSGGRVNEQFF. The CDR3 DNA follows: TGTGCCAGCAGTTTATCGGGCGGGAGAGTCAATGAGCAGTTCTTC.

Many counts were recorded for this clonotype. An end of the junction differs from the germline gene, which may be a read error. This sequence joins TRBV7-7 and TRBJ2-7, with D possibly matching TRBD2 (7 bases). The CDR3 has 14 amino acids. Germline V gene lookup returns CDR1 SSHAT and CDR2 FNYEAQ (reference sequence). CDR3 nucleotides: TGTGCTAGCAGCCCTGGGGGGGCCAACTACGAGCAGTACTTC. Translation gives CASSPGGANYEQYF.

This clonotype was detected ten times or more. CDR3 coding DNA: TGCAGTGCCCGACACGGGGTGAACACTGAAGCTTTCTTT. Translating it yields CSARHGVNTEAFF. J is TRBJ1-1 and V is TRBV20-1; D remains ambiguous. Trimming took 6 bases from V and 0 from J, leaving 11 bases between them. The CDR3 extends over 13 amino acids. CDR1 and CDR2 (germline): DFQATT, SNEGSKA (reference sequence).

This clonotype has a count of ten or more. The V gene is TRBV5-7, the J gene TRBJ2-1, with TRBD2 identical over 7 bases. TRBV5-7 belongs to the ORF category, with a function that is uncertain. The CDR3 has 15 amino acids. V was clipped by 3 bases and J by 2 bases; unmatched bases: 5. The CDR3 protein is CASSYQAGPYNEQFF. The DNA for the CDR3 is TGTGCCAGCAGCTATCAAGCGGGACCCTACAATGAGCAGTTCTTC.

This clonotype was seen repeatedly, ten times or more. The chain carries TRBV6-6 and TRBJ2-3; D is unclear. Per the germline V gene, CDR1 is MNHNY and CDR2 is SVGAGI (reference sequence). The CDR3 covers 17 residues. Trimming stripped 8 bases from V and 0 bases from J, with 21 bases between. The CDR3 nucleotides read TGTGCCAGCTTCACCAGCGTTTTCCCTACTAGCACAGATACGCAGTATTTT. Its protein product is CASFTSVFPTSTDTQYF.

This clonotype was observed at least ten times. The V and J genes are TRBV27 and TRBJ1-1; D is uncertain. This CDR3 has 13 amino acids. Germline V lookup: CDR1 MNHEY, CDR2 SMNVEV (reference sequence). The V and J ends lost 2 bases and 1 base respectively, with 5 bases between them. In nucleotides, the CDR3 is TGTGCCAGCAGTTTAGCAGCGAACACTGAAGCTTTCTTT. Its protein product is CASSLAANTEAFF.

This clonotype came up many times. This chain joins TRBV14 and TRBJ1-6, with D hard to call. V dropped 3 bases and J dropped 5 bases, with 20 bases sitting between them. Looked up from germline, CDR1 is SGHDN and CDR2 is FVKESK. The CDR3 length is 18 residues. CDR3 DNA sequence: TGTGCCAGCAGCCATATAAGTTCGGGTACAGTCAATAATTCACCCCTCCACTTT. As protein: CASSHISSGTVNNSPLHF.

In this sample, this clonotype turned up many times. The chain joins TRBV5-1 to TRBJ2-3, with TRBD2 identical over 7 bases. The V and J ends lost 0 bases and 4 bases, in that order; junction bases with no gene match: 5. Germline loops: CDR1 SGHRS, CDR2 YFSETQ. The CDR3 is made up of 15 amino acids. The CDR3 region is CASSLDTSDADTQYF. The CDR3 region has the DNA TGCGCCAGCAGCTTGGATACTAGCGATGCAGATACGCAGTATTTT.

This clonotype was picked up many times. The chain employs TRBV12-3 or TRBV12-4 and TRBJ2-7, with D tentatively TRBD2 (7 bases). V shed 3 bases and J shed 9 bases, with 18 bases lying between them. The CDR3 length is 14 residues. The CDR3 region is CASSFGGAIRSQYF. The CDR3 DNA is TGTGCCAGCAGTTTTGGGGGGGCAATACGATCGCAGTACTTC.

This clonotype showed up many times. This chain links TRBV12-3 or TRBV12-4 with TRBJ1-2, with TRBD1 as a possible D gene (6 bases). This CDR3 spans 14 amino acids. V lost 5 bases and J 7 bases, leaving 17 bases between the germline ends. The CDR3 sequence is CASSRSRQDGGYTF. The CDR3 DNA is TGTGCCAGCAGTCGGTCAAGACAGGATGGTGGCTACACCTTC.

This clonotype was counted ten times or more. The chain links TRBV5-1 to TRBJ2-3, with D possibly being TRBD1 (6 bases). The CDR3 loop spans 15 amino acids. Germline V gene lookup returns CDR1 SGHRS and CDR2 YFSETQ. V lost 4 bases and J 3 bases, leaving 15 bases between the germline ends. The CDR3 here is CASSVPGQITDTQYF. The CDR3 DNA reads TGCGCCAGCAGCGTACCGGGACAAATTACAGATACGCAGTATTTT.

This clonotype was observed at least ten times. The V call is TRBV10-3, the J call TRBJ2-1, with a tentative D call TRBD1 (6 bases). The V end was cut by 4 bases, the J end by 6 bases, with 13 bases between. The germline gives CDR1 ENHRY, CDR2 SYGVKD. CDR3 size: 14 residues. Written as DNA, the CDR3 is TGTGCCATCAGTGCAAGACAGGAGCGCAATGAGCAGTTCTTC. This codes for CAISARQERNEQFF.